This TCR beta chain came from a study of T cells in Graves' hyperthyroidism and ophthalmopathy. Clinical Activity Scores of at least 3, NOSPECS grades of at least 4 and durations under 3 months characterized ophthalmopathy patients. This clonotype came up many times. The source material, RNA transcripts, was used to amplify TCR beta CDR3 regions. First-round RT-PCR targeting the TCR CDR3 was performed with the HTBI primer set. TCRdb reprocessed the multiplex PCR reads via MiXCR and lists one record per CDR3 protein. The data show some 580,000 distinct CDR3 sequences, 15% to 20% seen once. The CDR3 extends over 16 amino acids. Looked up from germline, CDR1 is MNHNY and CDR2 is SVGAGI (reference sequence). V was cut by 2 bases and J by 4 bases, with 17 bases left in between.

The chain joins TRBV6-6 to TRBJ1-2; D possibly corresponds to TRBD1 (5 bases). The receptor's source is a woman between 40 and 50 years old with Graves' ophthalmopathy. Specimen: blood. CDR3 nucleotide sequence: TGTGCCAGCAGTTACAGCAAGGCGGGACTGATCTATGGCTACACCTTC. Protein sequence: CASSYSKAGLIYGYTF.